The entry below describes one T cell receptor (beta chain). The antigen it recognizes is unknown. The junction departs from the called germline gene at one end, perhaps through a read error. The record originates from a study of neurological immune-mediated disorders (dated by TCRdb to between 2018 and 2021). With respect to the entire study: Peripheral blood TCR-beta repertoires from HTLV-I-associated myelopathy (HAM/TSP) patients, multiple sclerosis patients and healthy controls were compared by UMI-based sequencing. Longitudinal samples, technical triplicates and paired sorted CD4+ and CD8+ T-cell subsets, alongside PBMC samples, were included among the 106 TCR-beta libraries. The cohort included 60 to 70 subjects: roughly 14 with HAM/TSP, around 34 with multiple sclerosis, and approximately 20 healthy controls. Longitudinal HAM/TSP and healthy donors had 3 time-points each (about 3-40 month intervals).

Sample time point, as interpreted from the label and publication: longitudinal time-point 2. Blood bank volunteers in Maryland, USA served as the healthy controls. For unsorted PBMC libraries, 2 million PBMCs were used after storage in RNAlater at -80 degrees C until RNA extraction. Peripheral blood underwent Ficoll-Hypaque density gradient centrifugation to isolate PBMCs, which were then cryopreserved in liquid nitrogen. Broader findings and caveats from the paper: No identical CDR3 amino acid sequences were found to be shared among expanded clones across subjects, suggesting that TCR-beta repertoires were private in all groups. TCR clonal expansion was highest in HAM/TSP patients and lowest in MS patients, with MS patients falling below even healthy controls.

cDNA was synthesized by template-switch 5'RACE using a primer carrying a 10-nucleotide random unique molecular identifier by which each TCR transcript was tagged. Over 200 million TCR-beta sequences, covering 15-18 subjects, were produced in each sequencing run. The RNeasy kit was used to extract total RNA. TCR-beta VDJ regions were amplified with primers for the TCR constant region and the 5'RACE anchor, using the KAPA Real-time Library Amplification kit. Sample indexes and Illumina adaptors were added in a first PCR, and a second PCR then increased library yield. After Ampure bead purification, the roughly 650 bp TCR product was size-selected on a 2% E-gel SizeSelection system. Library quality was checked on a Bioanalyzer, concentration was measured with Qubit, and libraries were quantified with the Kapa Library Quantification kit before pooling. Libraries were sequenced paired-end 2 x 150 bp on an Illumina HiSeq 2500. To increase sequence diversity, roughly 24-30% phiX was spiked into each library pool. As for the original processing: The quality-filtered reads were processed with the UMI-based MiGEC pipeline, whose error correction step removed more than 80% of the raw TCR sequences. IMGT germline references were used for aligning VDJ genes, and each clonotype was defined as a unique CDR3 amino acid sequence together with its V-J genes. Clonal expansion, Shannon diversity, and CDR3 relatedness (CalcPairwiseDistances, ClusterSamples) were evaluated with VDJtools, and phylogenetic trees were built with CLCbio workbench. Expanded clones were defined as having at least 8 unique UMIs, based on coefficient-of-variation modelling across technical triplicates. TCRdb took the public reads, trimmed them with fastp at Q25, ran MiXCR for clone calling and kept in-frame beta chains. CDR3 protein sequences are deduplicated, and each keeps its most common genes and DNA. For this entry, the V and J calls and clone size follow TCRdb and not the study's own pipeline. Counted in this sample were some 60,000 distinct CDR3 sequences; more than 9.5% of them appeared once. Around 12% of the sample comes from the top ten.

In the germline V gene (reference sequence), CDR1 corresponds to DFQATT and CDR2 to SNEGSKA. The CDR3 starts with the cysteine, ends with the phenylalanine, and has 14 residues. This entry keeps only the CDR3 DNA: 42 bases, framed from base 1. The clonotype was recovered from a man aged 25-40 years in good health. The chain is made from TRBV20-1 and TRBJ2-7; 12 bases in the junction line up with TRBD1. Sequenced: PBMCs. The CDR3 sequence is CSASRGTGGYKQYF. The nucleotide sequence reads TGCAGTGCCTCAAGGGGGACAGGGGGCTACAAGCAGTACTTC.